A single sample gave rise to the 8 T cell receptor beta chains below, sequenced in a study of T cell responses to AZD1222 COVID-19 vaccine. Some clones are missing from TCRdb's copy, which holds only in-frame ones; the method was immunoSEQ multiplex PCR. The sample records some 120,000 clones, approximately 87% being singletons. Sequences were derived from peripheral blood, sampled on day 0 of AZD1222 vaccination. The source of these receptors is an adult in good health.

V is TRBV25-1 and J is TRBJ2-5; D is possibly TRBD2 (7 bases). The CDR3 sequence is 14 residues long. Germline V gene sequence: CDR1 MGHDK, CDR2 SYGVNS. Trimming stripped 7 bases from V and 5 bases from J, with 17 bases between. Here the CDR3 reads CASTEGGGAETQYF. CDR3 nucleotides: TGTGCCAGCACAGAGGGAGGGGGTGCGGAGACCCAGTACTTC.

The genes are TRBV10-3 and TRBJ2-3; D might be TRBD1 (6 bases). V shed 4 bases and J shed 0 bases, with 11 bases lying between them. The germline V gene encodes CDR1 ENHRY and CDR2 SYGVKD. The CDR3 spans 15 residues. The CDR3: CAISGTATSTDTQYF. The CDR3, as DNA: TGTGCCATCAGTGGGACAGCCACTAGCACAGATACGCAGTATTTT.

This clone was found a few times. V and J are TRBV11-2 and TRBJ1-1; 8 bases are shared with TRBD1. V lost 5 bases to trimming and J lost 5 bases; unmatched junction nucleotides: 7. This CDR3 contains 14 residues. Germline CDR1 SGHAT, CDR2 FQNNGV. The CDR3 sequence is CASSPDRVGTEAFF. DNA of the CDR3: TGTGCCAGCAGCCCGGACAGGGTGGGAACTGAAGCTTTCTTT.

Note on this clone: The identical CDR3 is also encoded by other nucleotide sequences in the sample. The J gene is TRBJ1-1, the V gene TRBV12-3 or TRBV12-4; D call uncertain. The CDR3 is 13 residues long. V was clipped by 1 base and J by 1 base, with 4 bases between them. The CDR3 region is CASSLEENTEAFF. CDR3 nucleotides: TGTGCCAGCAGTTTAGAAGAGAACACTGAAGCTTTCTTT.

The rearrangement links TRBV4-2 to TRBJ1-2; D is unclear. CDR3 size: 15 residues. CDR1 is LGHNA, CDR2 YNFKEQ, per germline. Trimming pared 0 bases from V and 0 bases from J, leaving 8 bases between. CDR3 in amino acids: CASSQDRQPNYGYTF. For the CDR3, the DNA is TGTGCCAGCAGCCAAGATCGGCAGCCTAACTATGGCTACACCTTC.

V and J are TRBV14 and TRBJ1-3; 8 nucleotides match TRBD1. Unmatched junction bases numbered 6, after V lost 8 bases and J lost 0 bases. The CDR3 has 15 amino acids. The germline CDR1 and CDR2 sequences are SGHDN and FVKESK. This CDR3 is CASLRDRNSGNTIYF. CDR3 coding DNA: TGTGCCAGCCTAAGGGACAGGAACTCTGGAAACACCATATATTTT. The variable domain in full, with the rest retrieved from reference TRBV14 and TRBJ1-3, is EAGVTQFPSHSVIEKGQTVTLRCDPISGHDNLYWYRRVMGKEIKFLLHFVKESKQDESGMPNNRFLAERTGGTYSTLKVQPAELEDSGVYFCASLRDRNSGNTIYFGEGSWLTVV.

The chain uses TRBV18 and TRBJ1-1; D might be TRBD1 (5 bases). From germline, CDR1 is KGHSH and CDR2 LQKENI. The V gene lost 0 bases and the J gene lost 0 bases, with 11 bases spanning the gap. The CDR3 length is 16 residues. The CDR3 DNA follows: TGTGCCAGCTCACCACCGTCGGGGGGGATGAACACTGAAGCTTTCTTT. This codes for CASSPPSGGMNTEAFF.

The genes are TRBV3-1 (or the pseudogene TRBV3-2) and TRBJ2-7; D unclear. With 1 base removed from V and 11 bases from J, the gap between germline ends came to 12 bases. Per germline, CDR1 LGHDT and CDR2 YNNKEL (reference sequence). The CDR3 runs to 12 residues. CDR3 sequence (DNA): TGTGCCAGCAGCCAAGTCACGGGTCAAGAGTACTTC. Its translation is CASSQVTGQEYF.